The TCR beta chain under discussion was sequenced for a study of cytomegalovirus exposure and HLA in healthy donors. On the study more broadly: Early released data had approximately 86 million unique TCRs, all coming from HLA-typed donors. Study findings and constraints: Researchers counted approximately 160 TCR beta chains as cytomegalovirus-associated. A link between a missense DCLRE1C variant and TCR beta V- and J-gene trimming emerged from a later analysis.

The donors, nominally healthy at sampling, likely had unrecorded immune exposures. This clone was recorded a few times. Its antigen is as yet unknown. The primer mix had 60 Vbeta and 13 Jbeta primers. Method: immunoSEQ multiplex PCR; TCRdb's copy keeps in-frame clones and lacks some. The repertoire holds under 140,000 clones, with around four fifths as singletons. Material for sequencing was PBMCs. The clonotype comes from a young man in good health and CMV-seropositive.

The CDR3 sequence: CASSPDRVNTEAFF. In DNA, the CDR3 is TGCGCCAGCAGCCCGGACAGGGTGAACACTGAAGCTTTCTTT. This chain joins TRBV4-3 and TRBJ1-1; 8 bases align to TRBD1. With V trimmed by 4 bases and J by 0 bases, 1 base remained unmatched. The germline gives CDR1 LGHNA, CDR2 YSLEER. The CDR3 totals 14 residues.